This note documents a single T cell receptor (beta chain) sequence. What it binds is not known. The quantity of total RNA per TCR library was around 3.5 ug. TCRdb reprocessed the 5' RACE reads, with one entry per CDR3 protein and no DNA. The table gives about 330,000 distinct CDR3 sequences; the top ten clones make up roughly 2% of it. These data come from a study of monozygotic twins with inflammatory bowel disease. The CDR3 loop spans 15 amino acids. Whole-study findings and limits: Clonotypes shared with others were fewer in IBD patients than in healthy twins, especially with disease activity. Repertoire similarity did not differ between concordant and discordant twins, perhaps due to limited power.

An approximately 2.5 ml blood sample was drawn per donor. The material sequenced was blood. The receptor was isolated from a human donor with ulcerative colitis or Crohn's disease, or a healthy co-twin of an affected twin (not recorded which). V gene TRBV12-3 or TRBV12-4 combines with J gene TRBJ2-3; TCRdb's D call of TRBD2 is untestable without DNA. CDR3 sequence reads: CATLEGGRRFDTQYF.